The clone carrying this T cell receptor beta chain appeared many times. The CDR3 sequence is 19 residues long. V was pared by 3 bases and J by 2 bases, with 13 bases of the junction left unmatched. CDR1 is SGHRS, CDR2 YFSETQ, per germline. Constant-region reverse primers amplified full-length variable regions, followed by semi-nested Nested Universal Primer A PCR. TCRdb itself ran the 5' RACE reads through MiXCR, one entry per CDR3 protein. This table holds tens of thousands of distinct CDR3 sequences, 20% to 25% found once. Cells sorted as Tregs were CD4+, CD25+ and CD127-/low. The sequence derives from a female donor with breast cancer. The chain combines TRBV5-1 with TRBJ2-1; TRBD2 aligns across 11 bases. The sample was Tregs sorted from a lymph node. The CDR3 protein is CASSSDSTGTSGPYNEQFF. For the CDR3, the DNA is TGCGCCAGCAGCTCGGATTCTACCGGGACTAGCGGCCCCTACAATGAGCAGTTCTTC.